These 24 T cell receptor beta chains were sequenced from one sample in a study of OX40 agonist ivuxolimab in advanced cancers. The library was produced with the immunoSEQ multiplex PCR assay. TCRdb stores this immuneACCESS table with in-frame sequences only. Part of the clones is absent; in the studies checked, under half of the shortfall reflects unresolved V genes, and no reason is known for the rest. Across this sample there are approximately 82,000 clones, with roughly 92% seen only once. The ten largest clones add up to under 0.7% of the sample. The sample was CD4+ or CD8+ T cells sorted from blood, taken in a trial of the OX40 agonist ivuxolimab. These receptor sequences come from an adult with an advanced solid tumor such as melanoma, head and neck, liver or kidney cancer.

Of note for this clone: Germline is not matched at one junction end, which may reflect a read error. The J gene is TRBJ2-2, the V gene TRBV7-7; no clear D gene. Germline V gene lookup returns CDR1 SSHAT and CDR2 FNYEAQ (reference sequence). The CDR3 length is 16 residues. DNA for the CDR3: TGTGCTAGCAGCTTAGTCCCGGATCCGAACACCGGGGAGCTGTTTTTT. Its protein product is CASSLVPDPNTGELFF. The whole variable domain, remainder taken from reference TRBV7-7 and TRBJ2-2, is GAGVSQSPRYKVTKRGQDVTLRCDPISSHATLYWYQQALGQGPEFLTYFNYEAQPDKSGLPSDRFSAERPEGSISTLTIQRTEQRDSAMYRCASSLVPDPNTGELFFGEGSRLTVL.

The CDR3 nucleotides read TGTGCCAGCAGCTTACTAGCGGGGAACGAGCAGTACTTC. Translating gives CASSLLAGNEQYF. This chain uses TRBV11-2 with TRBJ2-7; 9 nucleotides match TRBD2. V was pared by 2 bases and J by 5 bases, with 1 base of the junction left unmatched. The CDR3 is 13 amino acids. Germline lookup yields CDR1 SGHAT and CDR2 FQNNGV.

This chain joins TRBV14 and TRBJ2-5; the D is unclear. The germline CDR1 and CDR2 sequences are SGHDN and FVKESK. The CDR3 is 14 residues long. Between the trimmed V and J ends, which lost 2 bases and 4 bases, there was a span of 11 bases. CDR3 nucleotide sequence: TGTGCCAGCAGCCAAAGGTGGGGTCGAGAGACCCAGTACTTC. Its protein is CASSQRWGRETQYF. Full variable domain (rest looked up from reference TRBV14 and TRBJ2-5): EAGVTQFPSHSVIEKGQTVTLRCDPISGHDNLYWYRRVMGKEIKFLLHFVKESKQDESGMPNNRFLAERTGGTYSTLKVQPAELEDSGVYFCASSQRWGRETQYFGPGTRLLVL.

The chain recombines TRBV4-2 with TRBJ1-3, with TRBD1 identical over 8 bases. The germline CDR1 and CDR2 sequences are LGHNA and YNFKEQ. The CDR3 contains 17 residues. The V segment lost 3 bases and the J segment 2 bases; nucleotides outside the gene matches: 9. The CDR3 DNA sequence: TGTGCCAGCAGCCAGAACCAGGGGGCCGGCGCTGGAAACACCATATATTTT. Protein product: CASSQNQGAGAGNTIYF.

This chain links TRBV5-1 with TRBJ1-1; D is perhaps TRBD1 (6 bases). This CDR3 contains 15 residues. Trimming took 3 bases from V and 4 from J, leaving 16 bases between them. The V gene's germline CDR1 is SGHRS and CDR2 YFSETQ. Here the CDR3 reads CASSYEVTGVTEAFF. The CDR3 coding sequence is TGCGCCAGCAGCTACGAAGTGACAGGAGTCACTGAAGCTTTCTTT.

A few counts support this clone. The chain uses TRBV10-1 and TRBJ2-3, with unresolved D. The germline V gene has CDR1 WNHNN and CDR2 SYGVQD (reference sequence). The germline V and J ends were trimmed by 5 bases and 2 bases, with 8 bases remaining between them. CDR3 length: 13 amino acids. The CDR3 reads CASSKDDTDTQYF. Written as DNA, the CDR3 is TGCGCCAGCAGTAAGGATGACACAGATACGCAGTATTTT.

This clone came up a few times. This chain uses TRBV19 with TRBJ1-5, with TRBD1 as a possible D gene (5 bases). Deletions cut 5 bases from V and 0 bases from J, with 14 bases between. CDR1 LNHDA and CDR2 SQIVND come from the germline V gene (reference sequence). The CDR3 spans 16 residues. The CDR3 DNA reads TGTGCCAGTAGTTCTGGGGGGGGAAATAGCAATCAGCCCCAGCATTTT. As protein: CASSSGGGNSNQPQHF.

V is TRBV6-1 and J is TRBJ1-2; perhaps TRBD1 as D (5 bases). V was clipped by 1 base and J by 11 bases, with 17 bases between them. Germline assignment: CDR1 MNHNS and CDR2 SASEGT. This CDR3 spans 14 amino acids. CDR3 sequence (DNA): TGTGCCAGCAGTGAAGGTGGGACGGATCAGTCTTACACCTTC. It codes for CASSEGGTDQSYTF.

As regards this clone: One end of the junction is discordant with germline, which a read error may explain. The rearrangement links TRBV7-9 to TRBJ2-7; D might be TRBD1 or TRBD2, each matching 5 bases. Germline CDR1 and CDR2: SEHNR and FQNEAQ (reference sequence). The CDR3 is 14 amino acids. CDR3: CASSHRDLSHEQYF. CDR3 coding DNA: TGTGCCAGCAGCCACCGGGACCTCTCCCACGAGCAGTACTTC.

The V and J genes are TRBV6-6 and TRBJ2-5; D gene ambiguous. Germline lookup yields CDR1 MNHNY and CDR2 SVGAGI (reference sequence). CDR3 length: 11 residues. Trimming cost V 5 bases and J 4 bases, with 5 bases left between them. In DNA, the CDR3 is TGTGCCAGCAGTAGAACAGAGACCCAGTACTTC. Translated: CASSRTETQYF.

This chain joins TRBV12-5 and TRBJ2-3, with 12 bases matching TRBD2. The CDR3 totals 16 residues. After removal of 2 bases from V and 4 bases from J, the junction contained 4 bases not matched to a gene. The germline gives CDR1 LGHNT, CDR2 FRNRAP. CDR3 DNA sequence: TGTGCTAGTGGTTTGACCCTAGCGGGAGGGCCAGATACGCAGTATTTT. Its protein product is CASGLTLAGGPDTQYF.

The rearrangement joins TRBV5-3 to TRBJ1-2; a weak D match, TRBD1 (6 bases). TRBV5-3 is an ORF, with its function uncertain. The length of the CDR3 is 13 residues. V shed 4 bases and J shed 4 bases, with 11 bases lying between them. The CDR3 DNA reads as TGTGCCAGAAGCAACAGGGTGGCCTATGGCTACACCTTC. It codes for CARSNRVAYGYTF.

This clone occurred once. This chain joins TRBV4-1 and TRBJ1-2; TRBD1 matches 8 bases. Germline V gene lookup returns CDR1 MGHRA and CDR2 YSYEKL. J was trimmed by 5 bases and V by 4 bases; bases with no gene match: 9. CDR3 length: 15 amino acids. The CDR3 spells CASSLIPGQAYGYTF. DNA of the CDR3: TGCGCCAGCAGCCTAATACCGGGACAGGCGTATGGCTACACCTTC.

The genes are TRBV27 and TRBJ1-5, with 9 nucleotides matching TRBD1. This CDR3 has 17 amino acids. Germline V gives CDR1 MNHEY, CDR2 SMNVEV (reference sequence). Losses at the gene ends were 4 bases for V and 7 bases for J; bases not matched to a gene: 14. The CDR3 bases are TGTGCCAGCAGTTCGATTACCGGGACAGGGATAACCCAGCCCCAGCATTTT. Translated, it gives CASSSITGTGITQPQHF.

The V call is TRBV30, the J call TRBJ2-3, with no clear D. V was pared by 0 bases and J by 2 bases, with 9 bases between. CDR1 is GTSNPN and CDR2 is SVGIG in the germline V gene (reference sequence). This CDR3 contains 14 residues. CDR3 coding DNA: TGTGCCTGGAGTGTACTGGGAACCACAGATACGCAGTATTTT. Translated, it gives CAWSVLGTTDTQYF.

The gene calls are TRBV6-6 and TRBJ1-2, with a weak D call TRBD1 (6 bases). Germline V gives CDR1 MNHNY, CDR2 SVGAGI (reference sequence). There are 14 residues in the CDR3. The V end lost 6 bases, the J end lost 3 bases, and 14 bases lay between the germline ends. The DNA for the CDR3 is TGTGCCAGCAGAACAGGGCCAAACGACTATGGCTACACCTTC. Its translation: CASRTGPNDYGYTF.

This chain joins TRBV30 and TRBJ1-1; D perhaps matches TRBD1 (5 bases). Trimming removed 4 bases at V and 0 bases at J, with 9 bases between. Germline V gene lookup returns CDR1 GTSNPN and CDR2 SVGIG (reference sequence). The CDR3 covers 13 residues. The CDR3 region has the DNA TGTGCCTGGAATCAAGGGGTGAACACTGAAGCTTTCTTT. Its translation is CAWNQGVNTEAFF. The whole variable domain, remainder taken from reference TRBV30 and TRBJ1-1, is SQTIHQWPATLVQPVGSPLSLECTVEGTSNPNLYWYRQAAGRGLQLLFYSVGIGQISSEVPQNLSASRPQDRQFILSSKKLLLSDSGFYLCAWNQGVNTEAFFGQGTRLTVV.

The V call is TRBV30, the J call TRBJ1-2; perhaps TRBD1 as D (6 bases). The germline gives CDR1 GTSNPN, CDR2 SVGIG (reference sequence). Trimming cost V 7 bases and J 4 bases, with 13 bases left between them. This CDR3 has 12 residues. This CDR3 is CAFQDRSYGYTF. The CDR3, as DNA: TGTGCCTTCCAAGACAGGTCCTATGGCTACACCTTC.

The chain has TRBV15 and TRBJ2-1, with D possibly being TRBD2 (5 bases). The CDR3 totals 15 residues. Per germline, CDR1 LNHNV and CDR2 YYDKDF (reference sequence). Trimming cost V 1 base and J 4 bases, with 11 bases left between them. CDR3 loop: CATSRGGSTYNEQFF. The CDR3 nucleotides are TGTGCCACCAGCAGAGGAGGGAGCACATACAATGAGCAGTTCTTC.

The chain recombines TRBV14 with TRBJ1-1; a weak D match, TRBD1 (5 bases). The CDR3 has 15 residues. Trimming pared 1 base from V and 5 bases from J, leaving 14 bases between. CDR1 is SGHDN, CDR2 FVKESK, per germline. The CDR3, as DNA: TGTGCCAGCAGCCAAGTTAAGGGGATGGGGACTGAAGCTTTCTTT. This codes for CASSQVKGMGTEAFF.

The chain links TRBV30 to TRBJ2-7; D remains unclear. This CDR3 is 13 amino acids long. Trimming pared 0 bases from V and 6 bases from J, leaving 12 bases between. The germline V gene encodes CDR1 GTSNPN and CDR2 SVGIG (reference sequence). In DNA, the CDR3 is TGTGCCTGGAGTGTATCCAGAGAATCCGAGCAGTACTTC. Its translation is CAWSVSRESEQYF.

The rearrangement uses TRBV10-3 and TRBJ2-2, with 8 positions matching TRBD1. V was clipped by 6 bases and J by 4 bases; unmatched bases: 7. Germline CDR1 is ENHRY and CDR2 is SYGVKD. The CDR3 has 15 residues. CDR3 protein: CAISTQGAPTGELFF. The CDR3 coding sequence is TGTGCCATCAGCACCCAGGGGGCGCCCACCGGGGAGCTGTTTTTT.

This clone was counted between two and nine times. V is TRBV7-9 and J is TRBJ2-1, with 8 bases that match TRBD2. The junction had 7 bases not matched to a gene; V was cut back by 5 bases and J by 4 bases. This CDR3 is 15 amino acids long. The V gene's germline CDR1 is SEHNR and CDR2 FQNEAQ (reference sequence). The CDR3 sequence is CASSLSGSLYNEQFF. The CDR3, as DNA: TGTGCCAGCAGCCTGAGCGGGAGTCTGTACAATGAGCAGTTCTTC.

The rearrangement joins TRBV2 to TRBJ2-5; TRBD2 might be the D (6 bases). Germline CDR1 SNHLY, CDR2 FYNNEI. The length of the CDR3 is 13 residues. The V end was cut by 4 bases, the J end by 6 bases, with 12 bases between. The CDR3 here is CASSGGGRQTQYF. CDR3 DNA: TGTGCCAGCAGTGGTGGGGGGAGGCAGACCCAGTACTTC.